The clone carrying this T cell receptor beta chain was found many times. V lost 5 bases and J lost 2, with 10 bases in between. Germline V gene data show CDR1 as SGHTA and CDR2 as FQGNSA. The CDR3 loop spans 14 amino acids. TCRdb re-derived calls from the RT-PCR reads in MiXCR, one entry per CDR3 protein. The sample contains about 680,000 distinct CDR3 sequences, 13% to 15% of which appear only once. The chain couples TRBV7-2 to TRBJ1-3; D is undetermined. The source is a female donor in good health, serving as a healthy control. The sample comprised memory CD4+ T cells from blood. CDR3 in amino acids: CASSPRRTGNTIYF. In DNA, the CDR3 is TGTGCCAGCAGCCCCCGAAGGACTGGAAACACCATATATTTT.